The clone carrying this TCR beta chain was seen a few times. Its antigen remains unidentified. These data belong to a study of CD8+CD57+ T cells in acquired aplastic anemia. The overall study: Mean yield of DNA from sorted CD4+ and CD8+ cells was roughly 3.1 ug. Read counts for CD4+ cells (from healthy donors) averaged about 10.8 million. The study, taken as a whole, reports: Overlapping CD8+ CDR3 repertoires of patients and controls contained about 27 shared sequences. Patients and controls were not found to differ significantly in CD8+ Simpson's diversity.

The CDR3 totals 17 residues. The germline CDR1 and CDR2 sequences are KGHSH and LQKENI. Trimming removed 3 bases from V and 0 bases from J, with 17 bases in between. The template used for profiling TCR beta VDJ and CDR3 was genomic DNA. MiXCR, run by TCRdb on the reads, gives a single entry per CDR3 protein. The table records some 200,000 distinct CDR3 sequences, about a third of them present only once. The sequence was collected from a human donor in good health, serving as a control. The V gene is TRBV18, the J gene TRBJ1-2, with a possible D match to TRBD1 (6 bases). The sequenced sample consisted of sorted CD4+, CD8+, or CD8+CD57+ T cells (not recorded which) from PBMCs. CDR3 loop: CASSPQTGTNPNYGYTF. The CDR3, as DNA: TGTGCCAGCTCACCTCAGACCGGGACAAACCCTAACTATGGCTACACCTTC. The variable domain in full, completed from reference TRBV18 and TRBJ1-2, reads NAGVMQNPRHLVRRRGQEARLRCSPMKGHSHVYWYRQLPEEGLKFMVYLQKENIIDESGMPKERFSAEFPKEGPSILRIQQVVRGDSAAYFCASSPQTGTNPNYGYTFGSGTRLTVV.